These 15 T cell receptor beta chains came from one sample sequenced in a study of cytomegalovirus exposure and HLA in healthy donors. It was with 60 Vbeta and 13 Jbeta primers that the PCR ran. Profiled with immunoSEQ multiplex PCR; TCRdb holds only in-frame clones, not every one. The sample includes 50,000 or so clones, about three quarters of them seen just once. Material for sequencing was PBMCs. Receptors were obtained from a woman between 40 and 50 years old in good health and CMV-seropositive.

The genes are TRBV6-5 and TRBJ2-2, with 10 bases fitting TRBD1. The CDR3 has 15 residues. The V and J ends lost 6 bases and 6 bases, in that order; junction bases with no gene match: 7. Germline loops: CDR1 MNHEY, CDR2 SVGAGI. In DNA, the CDR3 is TGTGCCAGCAGCCGAAGGACAGGGGGGCCCGGGGAGCTGTTTTTT. It translates to CASSRRTGGPGELFF.

This clone occurred a few times. V gene TRBV19 combines with J gene TRBJ1-1; weak D call: TRBD1 (5 bases). V was clipped by 8 bases and J by 0 bases, with 13 bases between them. CDR1 is LNHDA and CDR2 is SQIVND in the germline V gene (reference sequence). CDR3 length equals 14 residues. CDR3 bases: TGTGCCAGTCGCGACCGGGGGGTGAACACTGAAGCTTTCTTT. As protein: CASRDRGVNTEAFF.

This chain connects TRBV2 to TRBJ1-2, with 7 bases lining up with TRBD1. V was pared by 2 bases and J by 2 bases, with 2 bases of the junction left unmatched. Germline V lookup: CDR1 SNHLY, CDR2 FYNNEI. The CDR3 covers 14 residues. CDR3 loop: CASSEPGGNYGYTF. The CDR3 DNA reads TGTGCCAGCAGTGAACCAGGGGGAAACTATGGCTACACCTTC. Full variable domain (rest looked up from reference TRBV2 and TRBJ1-2): EPEVTQTPSHQVTQMGQEVILRCVPISNHLYFYWYRQILGQKVEFLVSFYNNEISEKSEIFDDQFSVERPDGSNFTLKIRSTKLEDSAMYFCASSEPGGNYGYTFGSGTRLTVV.

This clone was recorded once. The chain combines TRBV10-3 with TRBJ1-2, with TRBD1 matching over 7 bases. Germline CDR1 ENHRY, CDR2 SYGVKD. The V gene end was trimmed by 3 bases and the J gene end by 12 bases; junction bases not matched to a gene: 10. The CDR3 runs 13 residues. The CDR3 spells CAISEGTDVGDTF. CDR3 DNA: TGTGCCATCAGTGAAGGGACAGACGTTGGGGACACCTTC.

This chain uses TRBV7-2 with TRBJ2-5; D is perhaps TRBD1 (6 bases). The CDR3 totals 14 residues. Germline V lookup: CDR1 SGHTA, CDR2 FQGNSA. Trimming stripped 3 bases from V and 3 bases from J, with 11 bases between. The CDR3 here is CASSFWDNKETQYF. In nucleotides, the CDR3 is TGTGCCAGCAGCTTTTGGGACAACAAAGAGACCCAGTACTTC.

The rearrangement uses TRBV6-5 and TRBJ1-4; 7 positions match TRBD1. This CDR3 region has 15 residues. The V segment lost 5 bases and the J segment 4 bases; nucleotides outside the gene matches: 7. Germline CDR1 is MNHEY and CDR2 is SVGAGI. CDR3 in amino acids: CASSRVGQRNEKLFF. The CDR3 coding sequence is TGTGCCAGCAGTCGGGTGGGACAGCGTAATGAAAAACTGTTTTTT.

This clone was detected a few times. J is TRBJ2-5 and V is TRBV5-1, with 7 bases that match TRBD2. The J call may be in error: the DNA end matches TRBJ2-7 better. This CDR3 is built from 14 residues. Germline CDR1 is SGHRS and CDR2 is YFSETQ. This CDR3 reads CASTTGGGAYEQYF. CDR3 nucleotides: TGCGCCAGCACTACTGGGGGAGGGGCCTACGAGCAGTACTTC.

CDR3 region: CASQDRGHQPQHF. CDR3 coding DNA: TGTGCCAGTCAGGACAGGGGCCATCAGCCCCAGCATTTT. V gene TRBV28 combines with J gene TRBJ1-5, with 9 bases identical to TRBD1. Germline CDR1 and CDR2: MDHEN and SYDVKM. The CDR3 consists of 13 residues. The ends lost 9 bases at V and 5 bases at J; junction bases unmatched: 5. Drawing the rest from reference TRBV28 and TRBJ1-5, the complete variable domain is DVKVTQSSRYLVKRTGEKVFLECVQDMDHENMFWYRQDPGLGLRLIYFSYDVKMKEKGDIPEGYSVSREKKERFSLILESASTNQTSMYLCASQDRGHQPQHFGDGTRLSIL.

This clone was recorded a few times. The genes are TRBV7-3 and TRBJ1-1; 9 bases fit TRBD1. This CDR3 is built from 13 residues. Germline V CDR1 and CDR2: SGHTA, FQGTGA. The ends lost 5 bases at V and 7 bases at J; junction bases unmatched: 5. CDR3 sequence reads: CASSATGGFEAFF. The DNA of the CDR3 is TGTGCCAGCAGCGCTACAGGGGGCTTTGAAGCTTTCTTT.

This chain connects TRBV13 to TRBJ2-1; 7 bases map to TRBD1. The V segment lost 5 bases and the J segment 1 base; nucleotides outside the gene matches: 11. The length of the CDR3 is 17 residues. Germline V gives CDR1 PRHDT, CDR2 FYEKMQ (reference sequence). CDR3 protein: CASSHRAGGSSYNEQFF. As DNA, the CDR3 is TGTGCCAGCAGCCACCGAGCAGGGGGATCATCCTACAATGAGCAGTTCTTC.

The CDR3 DNA reads as TGTGCCAGCAGTGATCGGCAGGGCGCCCCTTCTGGCTACACCTTC. Translating gives CASSDRQGAPSGYTF. The J gene is TRBJ1-2, the V gene TRBV6-1; D is possibly TRBD1 (5 bases). Germline CDR1 MNHNS, CDR2 SASEGT. Trimming cost V 3 bases and J 7 bases, with 18 bases left between them. This CDR3 is built from 15 residues.

The genes are TRBV5-4 and TRBJ2-7; tentative D call: TRBD1 (5 bases). The V gene lost 4 bases and the J gene lost 2 bases, with 16 bases spanning the gap. Germline assignment: CDR1 SGHNT and CDR2 YYREEE (reference sequence). This CDR3 is built from 15 residues. CDR3 in DNA: TGTGCCAGCAGCGGGGCGGACCGTTCTACCTACGAGCAGTACTTC. Its protein is CASSGADRSTYEQYF.

This clone occurred once. This chain joins TRBV11-2 and TRBJ1-1, with D hard to call. Germline V gene lookup returns CDR1 SGHAT and CDR2 FQNNGV. V was pared by 2 bases and J by 10 bases, with 5 bases between. This CDR3 has 10 amino acids. The CDR3 DNA follows: TGTGCCAGCAGCTTAACGAGAGCTTTCTTT. Protein: CASSLTRAFF.

The rearrangement joins TRBV29-1 to TRBJ2-3, with D possibly being TRBD2 (5 bases). Germline CDR1 is SQVTM and CDR2 is ANQGSEA. The CDR3 has 13 amino acids. V lost 8 bases to trimming and J lost 3 bases, with 15 bases between them. The CDR3 DNA reads as TGCAGCACCAGGATTACTAGTACAGATACGCAGTATTTT. Its translation is CSTRITSTDTQYF.

V and J are TRBV5-8 and TRBJ1-1; D gene ambiguous. V shed 2 bases and J shed 5 bases, with 10 bases lying between them. In germline, CDR1 is SGHTS, CDR2 YDEGEE. The length of the CDR3 is 13 residues. This CDR3 reads CASSLIGRTEAFF. DNA of the CDR3: TGTGCCAGCAGCTTAATTGGGAGAACTGAAGCTTTCTTT.